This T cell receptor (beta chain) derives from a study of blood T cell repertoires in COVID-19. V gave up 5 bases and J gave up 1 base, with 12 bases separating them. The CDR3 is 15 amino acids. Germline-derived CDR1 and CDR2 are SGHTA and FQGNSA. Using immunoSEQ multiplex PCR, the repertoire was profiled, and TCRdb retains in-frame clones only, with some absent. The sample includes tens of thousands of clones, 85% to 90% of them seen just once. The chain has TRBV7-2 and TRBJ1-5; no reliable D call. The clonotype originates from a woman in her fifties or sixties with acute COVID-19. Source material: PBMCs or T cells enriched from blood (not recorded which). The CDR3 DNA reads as TGTGCCAGCAGCCCGAGGGAGCTCAGCAATCAGCCCCAGCATTTT. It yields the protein CASSPRELSNQPQHF.